This T cell receptor beta chain was documented in a study of T-cell reconstitution after alpha-beta-depleted transplantation in children. Construction of the TCRbeta library involved unique molecular identifiers. TCRdb reprocessed the PCR reads via MiXCR and lists one record per CDR3 protein. The table lists about 400,000 distinct CDR3 sequences, 20% of them singletons, with approximately 3.8% in the top ten. The ends were cut back, 2 bases at V and 3 bases at J, with 17 bases in the middle. Germline CDR1 MDHEN, CDR2 SYDVKM. The CDR3 contains 17 residues. The genes are TRBV28 and TRBJ1-3; D is possibly TRBD1 (6 bases). The sequencing here drew on PBMCs from the stem cell graft donor, taken from the stem cell graft. The source of this sequence is a human donor who donated a stem cell graft to a child with acute myeloid leukemia. CDR3 in amino acids: CASSLAQNRVDGNTIYF. The CDR3 bases are TGTGCCAGCAGTTTAGCCCAAAACAGGGTTGATGGAAACACCATATATTTT.